Listed here are 22 T cell receptor beta chains from one sample, sequenced in a study of T cell responses to AZD1222 COVID-19 vaccine. Data came from immunoSEQ multiplex PCR; TCRdb stores just in-frame clones and leaves some out. The sample holds nearly 110,000 clones, 80% to 90% seen once. The specimen comprised peripheral blood, sampled on day 0 of AZD1222 vaccination. Source of these receptors: an adult in good health.

This sequence joins TRBV19 and TRBJ1-5; TRBD1 matches 7 bases. The CDR3 sequence is 14 residues long. Germline trimming cut 4 bases from V and 7 bases from J; bases unmatched to any gene: 7. Germline CDR1 LNHDA, CDR2 SQIVND (reference sequence). The CDR3 nucleotides read TGTGCCAGTAGTAGGGACAGCTTGTGGCAGCCCCAGCATTTT. Translated: CASSRDSLWQPQHF.

The V call is TRBV7-3, the J call TRBJ1-1; D is unresolved. The CDR3 loop spans 14 amino acids. The germline V gene encodes CDR1 SGHTA and CDR2 FQGTGA. V lost 7 bases and J 1 base, leaving 13 bases between the germline ends. CDR3 region: CASKADPSNTEAFF. Here the CDR3 DNA reads TGTGCCAGCAAGGCGGATCCCTCGAACACTGAAGCTTTCTTT.

The V and J genes are TRBV7-2 and TRBJ1-4, with 9 bases fitting TRBD1. With 1 base clipped from V and 7 bases from J, the junction kept 7 bases outside the gene matches. The CDR3 length is 16 residues. Germline V gene data show CDR1 as SGHTA and CDR2 as FQGNSA. The DNA of the CDR3 is TGTGCCAGCAGCTTAGTAGGGACAGGGTTTCGTGAAAAACTGTTTTTT. It specifies CASSLVGTGFREKLFF.

With respect to this clone: The identical CDR3 is also encoded by other nucleotide sequences in the sample. The chain couples TRBV4-2 to TRBJ2-7, with D possibly being TRBD1 (6 bases). The CDR3 consists of 15 residues. CDR1 LGHNA and CDR2 YNFKEQ come from the germline V gene. V was pared by 0 bases and J by 3 bases, with 12 bases between. The CDR3 reads CASSQDLGAGYEQYF. Written as DNA, the CDR3 is TGTGCCAGCAGCCAAGATCTGGGGGCTGGCTACGAGCAGTACTTC.

This chain links TRBV24-1 with TRBJ2-6; 8 positions agree with TRBD1. V lost 5 bases to trimming and J lost 2 bases; unmatched junction nucleotides: 4. Germline CDR1 and CDR2: KGHDR and SFDVKD. This CDR3 has 16 amino acids. CDR3 coding DNA: TGTGCCACCAGTGCTAGGACAGGGACTGGGGCCAACGTCCTGACTTTC. Translating gives CATSARTGTGANVLTF.

J is TRBJ2-7 and V is TRBV19, with 9 nucleotides matching TRBD2. The germline CDR1 and CDR2 sequences are LNHDA and SQIVND (reference sequence). Losses at the gene ends were 5 bases for V and 7 bases for J; bases not matched to a gene: 12. The CDR3 runs 15 residues. The CDR3 region has the DNA TGTGCCAGTAGTCCCCTTGTAGCGGGGGCAAAGGAGCAGTACTTC. Encoded protein: CASSPLVAGAKEQYF.

This chain uses TRBV5-1 with TRBJ2-1; D gene ambiguous. Germline CDR1 and CDR2: SGHRS and YFSETQ. The CDR3 totals 14 residues. The ends were cut back, 6 bases at V and 3 bases at J, with 13 bases in the middle. In DNA, the CDR3 is TGCGCCAGCACCGAGTACTCCCTCTACAATGAGCAGTTCTTC. Encoded protein: CASTEYSLYNEQFF. Using reference TRBV5-1 and TRBJ2-1 for the parts outside the CDR3, the full variable domain is KAGVTQTPRYLIKTRGQQVTLSCSPISGHRSVSWYQQTPGQGLQFLFEYFSETQRNKGNFPGRFSGRQFSNSRSEMNVSTLELGDSALYLCASTEYSLYNEQFFGPGTRLTVL.

The CDR3 sequence is CASSQRASYGYTF. For the CDR3, the DNA is TGTGCCAGCAGCCAAAGAGCCTCCTATGGCTACACCTTC. This rearrangement joins TRBV3-1 (or the pseudogene TRBV3-2) to TRBJ1-2; D is uncertain. Trimming pared 2 bases from V and 4 bases from J, leaving 8 bases between. This CDR3 spans 13 amino acids. The germline V gene has CDR1 LGHDT and CDR2 YNNKEL (reference sequence).

CDR3 nucleotide sequence: TGCGCCAGCAGCAGGGACAGGGCCTCCTCTGGAAACACCATATATTTT. The encoded protein is CASSRDRASSGNTIYF. The chain uses TRBV4-3 and TRBJ1-3; 9 nucleotides align to TRBD1. V shed 5 bases, J shed 0 bases, and the junction held 5 bases outside the gene matches. Germline CDR1 LGHNA, CDR2 YSLEER. CDR3 length: 16 residues.

The CDR3 loop is CASSFLRGRGGYTF. Written as DNA, the CDR3 is TGTGCCAGCAGCTTCCTGAGGGGGCGCGGTGGCTACACCTTC. This chain connects TRBV7-2 to TRBJ1-2, with TRBD1 matching over 7 bases. V was pared by 3 bases and J by 7 bases, with 8 bases of the junction left unmatched. The V gene's germline CDR1 is SGHTA and CDR2 FQGNSA. There are 14 residues in the CDR3.

V and J are TRBV5-4 and TRBJ2-1, with no clear D. Germline V lookup: CDR1 SGHNT, CDR2 YYREEE (reference sequence). The CDR3 is 12 amino acids. V lost 1 base to trimming and J lost 6 bases, with 5 bases between them. CDR3 loop: CASSLYLNEQFF. The CDR3 region has the DNA TGTGCCAGCAGCTTGTATCTCAATGAGCAGTTCTTC. Based on the CDR3 plus reference TRBV5-4 and TRBJ2-1, the full variable domain is ETGVTQSPTHLIKTRGQQVTLRCSSQSGHNTVSWYQQALGQGPQFIFQYYREEENGRGNFPPRFSGLQFPNYSSELNVNALELDDSALYLCASSLYLNEQFFGPGTRLTVL.

The genes are TRBV9 and TRBJ2-1, with 8 bases aligning to TRBD2. There are 17 residues in the CDR3. Trimming took 3 bases from V and 10 from J; bases not matched to a gene: 18. The germline V gene encodes CDR1 SGDLS and CDR2 YYNGEE. The CDR3 region has the DNA TGTGCCAGCAGCGACCTACCGGGACTAGTCCCTCGGCGGGAGCAGTTCTTC. Its translation is CASSDLPGLVPRREQFF.

The chain has TRBV18 and TRBJ1-3; TRBD1 is a possible D gene (6 bases). V gave up 2 bases and J gave up 0 bases, with 20 bases separating them. Germline lookup yields CDR1 KGHSH and CDR2 LQKENI. CDR3 length: 19 amino acids. The CDR3 nucleotides read TGTGCCAGCTCACCAACCAGCGGGGGCGAGGCAGGCTCTGGAAACACCATATATTTT. It specifies CASSPTSGGEAGSGNTIYF.

V usage is TRBV19 and J usage is TRBJ2-1; 8 nucleotides align to TRBD2. J gave up 3 bases and V 5 bases, and 9 bases lay outside the gene matches. The germline CDR1 and CDR2 sequences are LNHDA and SQIVND (reference sequence). The CDR3 spans 16 residues. The CDR3 DNA sequence: TGTGCCAGTAGTGACTTGGCGGGAGGAAACTACAATGAGCAGTTCTTC. Translated, it gives CASSDLAGGNYNEQFF. Combining the CDR3 with reference TRBV19 and TRBJ2-1 gives the whole variable domain DGGITQSPKYLFRKEGQNVTLSCEQNLNHDAMYWYRQDPGQGLRLIYYSQIVNDFQKGDIAEGYSVSREKKESFPLTVTSAQKNPTAFYLCASSDLAGGNYNEQFFGPGTRLTVL.

V and J are TRBV27 and TRBJ1-1; 7 bases align to TRBD1. Germline lookup yields CDR1 MNHEY and CDR2 SMNVEV (reference sequence). With V trimmed by 6 bases and J by 1 base, 5 bases remained unmatched. There are 14 residues in the CDR3. The CDR3 sequence: CASSQEGANTEAFF. As DNA, the CDR3 is TGTGCCAGCAGCCAGGAGGGGGCGAACACTGAAGCTTTCTTT.

This rearrangement joins TRBV10-3 to TRBJ1-5, with no clear D. The CDR3 covers 13 residues. Trimming took off 6 bases at V and 3 bases at J, with 9 bases between the two ends. Germline assignment: CDR1 ENHRY and CDR2 SYGVKD. CDR3 amino acids: CAISRASNQPQHF. The CDR3 region has the DNA TGTGCCATCAGCCGGGCTTCCAATCAGCCCCAGCATTTT.

The chain joins TRBV7-9 to TRBJ2-2; D uncertain. Germline-derived CDR1 and CDR2 are SEHNR and FQNEAQ (reference sequence). This CDR3 comprises 17 residues. V was shortened by 5 bases and J by 0 bases, with 16 bases between the two germline ends. Written as DNA, the CDR3 is TGTGCCAGCAGCATAATCCTCAAGTTCGCGAACACCGGGGAGCTGTTTTTT. Protein sequence: CASSIILKFANTGELFF. Together with reference TRBV7-9 and TRBJ2-2, the CDR3 gives the full variable domain: DTGVSQNPRHKITKRGQNVTFRCDPISEHNRLYWYRQTLGQGPEFLTYFQNEAQLEKSRLLSDRFSAERPKGSFSTLEIQRTEQGDSAMYLCASSIILKFANTGELFFGEGSRLTVL.

The CDR3 nucleotides are TGTGCCAGCAGGGGGACAATGGGAGCTAGCAATCAGCCCCAGCATTTT. Translating gives CASRGTMGASNQPQHF. This chain connects TRBV27 to TRBJ1-5; the D gene is possibly TRBD1 (6 bases). The CDR3 runs 16 residues. V dropped 6 bases and J dropped 0 bases, with 15 bases sitting between them. From germline, CDR1 is MNHEY and CDR2 SMNVEV (reference sequence).

The rearrangement links TRBV5-1 to TRBJ1-2; no firm D call. CDR3 size: 13 residues. Germline CDR1 reads SGHRS; CDR2 reads YFSETQ. Between the trimmed V and J ends, which lost 1 base and 5 bases, there was a span of 9 bases. As DNA, the CDR3 is TGCGCCAGCAGCTTGAGCAGGTCATATGGCTACACCTTC. This sequence encodes CASSLSRSYGYTF.

J is TRBJ2-6 and V is TRBV2, with a tentative D call TRBD1 (6 bases). Germline assignment: CDR1 SNHLY and CDR2 FYNNEI. CDR3 size: 15 residues. Trimming stripped 11 bases from V and 1 base from J, with 15 bases between. CDR3 DNA: TGTGCCGGCGCCGGGACAAATTCTGGGGCCAACGTCCTGACTTTC. This sequence encodes CAGAGTNSGANVLTF.

This chain uses TRBV18 with TRBJ2-1, with 9 nucleotides matching TRBD2. Germline V lookup: CDR1 KGHSH, CDR2 LQKENI. The CDR3 loop spans 17 amino acids. The V segment lost 3 bases and the J segment 7 bases; nucleotides outside the gene matches: 13. The CDR3 DNA sequence: TGTGCCAGCTCACCGAGGACTAGCGTTGGTTTTAGTAATGAGCAGTTCTTC. The encoded protein is CASSPRTSVGFSNEQFF.

The chain has TRBV9 and TRBJ2-7; the match to TRBD2 covers 8 bases. CDR1 SGDLS and CDR2 YYNGEE come from the germline V gene. Trimming took 4 bases from V and 2 from J; bases not matched to a gene: 17. The CDR3 is 18 amino acids. The CDR3 sequence: CASSKGSGSGGAPYEQYF. For the CDR3, the DNA is TGTGCCAGCAGCAAAGGAAGCGGGAGTGGGGGCGCCCCCTACGAGCAGTACTTC.